Following are 27 T cell receptor beta chains from one sample sequenced in a study of control samples from healthy donors and cancer patients. Only in-frame clones appear in the TCRdb table, and some are missing; sequencing was by immunoSEQ multiplex PCR. The sample yields 97,000 or so clones, 92% seen once. The sample taken for sequencing was blood. The source is a young woman in good health.

The chain is built from TRBV24-1 and TRBJ1-2, with TRBD1 matching over 9 bases. Germline V gene data show CDR1 as KGHDR and CDR2 as SFDVKD. This CDR3 has 17 residues. V shed 4 bases and J 10 bases; nucleotides not matched to a gene: 18. This CDR3 reads CATSESGTGPFSMVYTF. CDR3 sequence (DNA): TGTGCCACCAGTGAGTCCGGGACAGGGCCTTTTTCTATGGTCTACACCTTC.

The genes are TRBV16 and TRBJ1-3, with unresolved D. Germline V gene sequence: CDR1 KGHSY, CDR2 FQNENV. V gave up 0 bases and J gave up 5 bases, with 5 bases separating them. The CDR3 is 13 residues long. The CDR3 protein is CASSQSVRNTIYF. CDR3 bases: TGTGCCAGCAGCCAATCCGTCAGAAACACCATATATTTT.

The chain recombines TRBV6-4 with TRBJ2-3; D ambiguous. The CDR3 is made up of 16 amino acids. CDR1 and CDR2 from the germline V gene are MRHNA and SNTAGT. V was shortened by 2 bases and J by 0 bases, with 12 bases between the two germline ends. The CDR3 coding sequence is TGTGCCAGCAGTGACCCTTGGACGGAAAGCACAGATACGCAGTATTTT. This codes for CASSDPWTESTDTQYF.

This sequence joins TRBV6-5 and TRBJ2-5; 7 nucleotides match TRBD2. Germline-derived CDR1 and CDR2 are MNHEY and SVGAGI. There are 15 residues in the CDR3. J gave up 2 bases and V 2 bases, and 5 bases lay outside the gene matches. CDR3 sequence: CASSYGGGTQETQYF. The CDR3 DNA sequence: TGTGCCAGCAGTTACGGGGGGGGAACACAAGAGACCCAGTACTTC.

This chain connects TRBV28 to TRBJ1-5, with a weak D call TRBD1 (6 bases). The ends were cut back, 6 bases at V and 2 bases at J, with 20 bases in the middle. This CDR3 has 17 amino acids. The germline V gene encodes CDR1 MDHEN and CDR2 SYDVKM. The CDR3 here is CASRSGGAVWGNQPQHF. The CDR3 region has the DNA TGTGCCAGCAGAAGTGGGGGGGCCGTATGGGGCAATCAGCCCCAGCATTTT. Full variable domain (remainder filled in from reference TRBV28 and TRBJ1-5): DVKVTQSSRYLVKRTGEKVFLECVQDMDHENMFWYRQDPGLGLRLIYFSYDVKMKEKGDIPEGYSVSREKKERFSLILESASTNQTSMYLCASRSGGAVWGNQPQHFGDGTRLSIL.

V gene TRBV10-1 combines with J gene TRBJ2-7; D is undetermined. The CDR3 is 13 residues long. The V end lost 0 bases, the J end lost 3 bases, and 6 bases lay between the germline ends. Germline V lookup: CDR1 WNHNN, CDR2 SYGVQD (reference sequence). The CDR3, as DNA: TGCGCCAGCAGTGAGTCACGGAACTACGAGCAGTACTTC. This sequence encodes CASSESRNYEQYF.

V usage is TRBV9 and J usage is TRBJ1-2, with TRBD1 matching over 8 bases. CDR3 length: 12 residues. Germline V gene lookup returns CDR1 SGDLS and CDR2 YYNGEE. J was trimmed by 8 bases and V by 6 bases; bases with no gene match: 6. The CDR3 coding sequence is TGTGCCAGCAACAGACAGGGGTCAGGCTACACCTTC. Translating it yields CASNRQGSGYTF.

The rearrangement uses TRBV9 and TRBJ1-2; D perhaps matches TRBD1 (6 bases). The CDR3 consists of 14 residues. With 3 bases removed from V and 4 bases from J, the gap between germline ends came to 13 bases. The germline gives CDR1 SGDLS, CDR2 YYNGEE. The CDR3 protein is CASSASGAGYGYTF. The CDR3, as DNA: TGTGCCAGCAGCGCTTCAGGGGCCGGCTATGGCTACACCTTC.

This clone showed up just once. Other DNA sequences of this sample code for an identical CDR3. The chain has TRBV18 and TRBJ2-7, with D perhaps given as TRBD1 or TRBD2 (5 bases each). The CDR3 runs 14 residues. Germline CDR1 and CDR2: KGHSH and LQKENI. Trimming pared 6 bases from V and 0 bases from J, leaving 12 bases between. The CDR3 is CASSPRDGSYEQYF. The CDR3 bases are TGTGCCAGCTCCCCAAGGGACGGCTCCTACGAGCAGTACTTC.

The rearrangement joins TRBV11-2 to TRBJ1-4; TRBD1 matches 9 bases. There are 12 residues in the CDR3. V dropped 4 bases and J dropped 10; count of bases not matched to a gene: 1. The germline V gene encodes CDR1 SGHAT and CDR2 FQNNGV. CDR3 bases: TGTGCCAGCAGCTCGGACAGGGGAAAACTGTTTTTT. The encoded protein is CASSSDRGKLFF.

The CDR3, as DNA: TGTGCCAGCAGTGAAGCGCGGGGACTAGCGGGGGGGCGCACGCAGTATTTT. It is translated as CASSEARGLAGGRTQYF. The rearrangement joins TRBV2 to TRBJ2-3, with 16 bases lining up with TRBD2. CDR1 is SNHLY and CDR2 is FYNNEI in the germline V gene. The CDR3 is 17 amino acids. V shed 0 bases, J shed 9 bases, and the junction held 6 bases outside the gene matches.

The rearrangement joins TRBV6-5 to TRBJ1-5; D unclear. Germline V lookup: CDR1 MNHEY, CDR2 SVGAGI. The CDR3 contains 15 residues. V was clipped by 6 bases and J by 0 bases, with 12 bases between them. The CDR3 loop reads CASRPGGRSNQPQHF. The CDR3, as DNA: TGTGCCAGCAGGCCGGGAGGGCGTAGCAATCAGCCCCAGCATTTT.

The chain couples TRBV4-2 to TRBJ2-6; TRBD1 matches 9 bases. Germline loops: CDR1 LGHNA, CDR2 YNFKEQ. This CDR3 comprises 18 residues. V dropped 1 base and J dropped 2; count of bases not matched to a gene: 6. The CDR3 DNA reads as TGTGCCAGCAGCCAAGCGTCCTGGACAGGGGCTGGGGCCAACGTCCTGACTTTC. The encoded protein is CASSQASWTGAGANVLTF.

Only a few counts were recorded for this clone. The chain links TRBV6-5 to TRBJ2-7; a possible D gene is TRBD1 (5 bases). Germline CDR1 reads MNHEY; CDR2 reads SVGAGI. CDR3 length equals 14 residues. Trimming stripped 7 bases from V and 2 bases from J, with 15 bases between. The CDR3 spells CASKYGALAYEQYF. Written as DNA, the CDR3 is TGTGCCAGCAAATATGGGGCGTTGGCCTACGAGCAGTACTTC.

This chain connects TRBV5-4 to TRBJ1-4, with a weak D call TRBD1 (6 bases). Germline V gene sequence: CDR1 SGHNT, CDR2 YYREEE (reference sequence). Trimming removed 4 bases at V and 4 bases at J, with 14 bases between. The CDR3 loop spans 15 amino acids. The CDR3 loop reads CASSRPGGGNEKLFF. The CDR3 nucleotides are TGTGCCAGCAGCAGGCCCGGGGGCGGTAATGAAAAACTGTTTTTT.

The chain is built from TRBV30 and TRBJ1-2; TRBD1 matches 8 bases. The V gene's germline CDR1 is GTSNPN and CDR2 SVGIG (reference sequence). The CDR3 is 14 amino acids. Trimming removed 1 base from V and 2 bases from J; junction bases left unmatched: 3. The CDR3 DNA is TGTGCCTGGAGTGGGGACAGGCCGAACTATGGCTACACCTTC. Translated: CAWSGDRPNYGYTF.

V gene TRBV7-3 combines with J gene TRBJ1-2; 7 bases are a match to TRBD1. Per germline, CDR1 SGHTA and CDR2 FQGTGA. There are 15 residues in the CDR3. V dropped 3 bases and J dropped 8; count of bases not matched to a gene: 12. DNA for the CDR3: TGTGCCAGCAGCTTCGACGACAGGGCCGGGGGAGGCTACACCTTC. Its translation is CASSFDDRAGGGYTF. The whole variable domain, filled in from reference TRBV7-3 and TRBJ1-2, reads GAGVSQTPSNKVTEKGKYVELRCDPISGHTALYWYRQSLGQGPEFLIYFQGTGAADDSGLPNDRFFAVRPEGSVSTLKIQRTERGDSAVYLCASSFDDRAGGGYTFGSGTRLTVV.

The chain uses TRBV6-5 and TRBJ2-7, with D perhaps TRBD1 or TRBD2 (5 bases each). The V and J ends lost 0 bases and 3 bases respectively, with 9 bases between them. The V gene's germline CDR1 is MNHEY and CDR2 SVGAGI. The CDR3 consists of 14 residues. The CDR3 sequence: CASSYSRDLYEQYF. The CDR3 nucleotides read TGTGCCAGCAGTTACTCGAGGGACCTCTACGAGCAGTACTTC.

The V call is TRBV28, the J call TRBJ1-5; TRBD1 agrees at 8 bases. Trimming cost V 6 bases and J 0 bases; bases outside gene matches: 13. The CDR3 runs to 18 residues. Germline values: CDR1 MDHEN, CDR2 SYDVKM. CDR3: CASSSFWDRPNSNQPQHF. The CDR3, as DNA: TGTGCCAGCAGCTCTTTCTGGGACAGGCCAAATAGCAATCAGCCCCAGCATTTT. The full variable domain, rest sourced from reference TRBV28 and TRBJ1-5, is DVKVTQSSRYLVKRTGEKVFLECVQDMDHENMFWYRQDPGLGLRLIYFSYDVKMKEKGDIPEGYSVSREKKERFSLILESASTNQTSMYLCASSSFWDRPNSNQPQHFGDGTRLSIL.

This clone was counted a few times. J is TRBJ2-1 and V is TRBV7-8; 11 positions match TRBD2. The CDR3 is 16 residues long. Germline V lookup: CDR1 SGHVS, CDR2 FQNEAQ. The V and J ends lost 5 bases and 5 bases, in that order; junction bases with no gene match: 8. The CDR3 DNA reads TGTGCCAGCAGCGATACGACTAGCGGGGAGCACAATGAGCAGTTCTTC. As protein: CASSDTTSGEHNEQFF.

This clone was seen once. V usage is TRBV19 and J usage is TRBJ1-5; no definite D call. The V gene lost 3 bases and the J gene lost 5 bases, with 11 bases spanning the gap. CDR3 length: 14 residues. CDR1 and CDR2 (germline): LNHDA, SQIVND (reference sequence). CDR3 region: CASSISAWDQPQHF. DNA of the CDR3: TGTGCCAGTAGTATTAGCGCTTGGGATCAGCCCCAGCATTTT.

The CDR3 protein is CASSANRGQDTEAFF. In nucleotides, the CDR3 is TGCGCCAGCAGCGCAAACAGGGGGCAGGACACTGAAGCTTTCTTT. The V call is TRBV5-1, the J call TRBJ1-1; 9 positions agree with TRBD1. Germline-derived CDR1 and CDR2 are SGHRS and YFSETQ. The junction had 7 bases not matched to a gene; V was cut back by 4 bases and J by 3 bases. This CDR3 contains 15 residues.

The chain has TRBV28 and TRBJ2-2; no clear D gene. Deletions cut 5 bases from V and 6 bases from J, with 13 bases between. The CDR3 covers 14 residues. Per germline, CDR1 MDHEN and CDR2 SYDVKM. CDR3 region: CASSPDRMPGELFF. The CDR3 coding sequence is TGTGCCAGCAGTCCTGATCGGATGCCCGGGGAGCTGTTTTTT.

This sequence joins TRBV11-2 and TRBJ1-5, with D possibly being TRBD1 (5 bases). Germline CDR1 is SGHAT and CDR2 is FQNNGV. Between the trimmed V and J ends, which lost 1 base and 4 bases, there was a span of 11 bases. The CDR3 covers 15 residues. The CDR3 bases are TGTGCCAGCAGCTTAGGGGACCGATTAAATCAGCCCCAGCATTTT. Translated, it gives CASSLGDRLNQPQHF.

J is TRBJ2-3 and V is TRBV27; TRBD2 aligns across 11 bases. CDR3 size: 16 residues. J was trimmed by 5 bases and V by 1 base; bases with no gene match: 5. Germline loops: CDR1 MNHEY, CDR2 SMNVEV (reference sequence). The CDR3 DNA is TGTGCCAGCAGTTTATTAGCGGGGGGGCCGGGAGATACGCAGTATTTT. It codes for CASSLLAGGPGDTQYF.

The chain carries TRBV24-1 and TRBJ1-1; tentative D call: TRBD1 (5 bases). This CDR3 spans 14 amino acids. Trimming stripped 6 bases from V and 2 bases from J, with 12 bases between. Germline loops: CDR1 KGHDR, CDR2 SFDVKD. The CDR3 nucleotides read TGTGCCACCAGTCCCGCTGGGGCCAACACTGAAGCTTTCTTT. It codes for CATSPAGANTEAFF.

The chain employs TRBV5-1 and TRBJ2-6; 10 positions match TRBD2. V shed 1 base, J shed 0 bases, and the junction held 4 bases outside the gene matches. The CDR3 has 18 residues. Germline V CDR1 and CDR2: SGHRS, YFSETQ. This CDR3 is CASSLMLAGVSGANVLTF. Here the CDR3 DNA reads TGCGCCAGCAGCTTGATGCTAGCGGGGGTCTCTGGGGCCAACGTCCTGACTTTC.